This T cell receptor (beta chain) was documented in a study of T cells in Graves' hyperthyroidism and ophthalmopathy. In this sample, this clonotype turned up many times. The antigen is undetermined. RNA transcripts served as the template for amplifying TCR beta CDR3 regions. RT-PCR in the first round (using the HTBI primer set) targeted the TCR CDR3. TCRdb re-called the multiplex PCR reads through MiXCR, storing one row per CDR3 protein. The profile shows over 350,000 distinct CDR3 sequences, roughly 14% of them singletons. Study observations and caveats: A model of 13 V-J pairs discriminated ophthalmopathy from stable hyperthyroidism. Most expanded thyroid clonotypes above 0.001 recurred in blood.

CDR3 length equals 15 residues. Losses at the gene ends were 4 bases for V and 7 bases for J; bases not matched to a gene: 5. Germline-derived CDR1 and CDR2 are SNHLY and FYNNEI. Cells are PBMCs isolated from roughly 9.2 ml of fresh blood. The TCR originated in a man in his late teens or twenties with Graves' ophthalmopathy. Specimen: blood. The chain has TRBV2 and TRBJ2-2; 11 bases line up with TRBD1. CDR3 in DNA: TGTGCCAGCAGTGGGACAGGGGGCGCGGTCGGGGAGCTGTTTTTT. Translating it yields CASSGTGGAVGELFF.